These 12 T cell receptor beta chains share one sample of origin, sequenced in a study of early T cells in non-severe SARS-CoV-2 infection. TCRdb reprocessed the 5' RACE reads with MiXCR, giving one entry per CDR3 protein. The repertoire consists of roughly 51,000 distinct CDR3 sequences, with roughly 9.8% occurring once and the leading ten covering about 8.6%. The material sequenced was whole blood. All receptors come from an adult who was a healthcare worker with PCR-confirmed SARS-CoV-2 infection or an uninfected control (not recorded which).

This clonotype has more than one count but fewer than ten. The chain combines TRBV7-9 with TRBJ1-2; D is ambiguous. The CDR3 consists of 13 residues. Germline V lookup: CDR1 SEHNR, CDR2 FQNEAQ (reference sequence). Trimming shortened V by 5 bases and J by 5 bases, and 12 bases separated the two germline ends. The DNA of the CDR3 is TGTGCCAGCAGCATCGACGGACCATATGGCTACACCTTC. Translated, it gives CASSIDGPYGYTF.

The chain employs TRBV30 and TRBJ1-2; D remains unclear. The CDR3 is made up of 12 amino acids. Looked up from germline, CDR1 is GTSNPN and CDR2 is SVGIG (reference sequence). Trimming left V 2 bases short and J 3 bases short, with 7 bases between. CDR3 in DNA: TGTGCCTGGAGTAAGGGCGACTATGGCTACACCTTC. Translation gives CAWSKGDYGYTF.

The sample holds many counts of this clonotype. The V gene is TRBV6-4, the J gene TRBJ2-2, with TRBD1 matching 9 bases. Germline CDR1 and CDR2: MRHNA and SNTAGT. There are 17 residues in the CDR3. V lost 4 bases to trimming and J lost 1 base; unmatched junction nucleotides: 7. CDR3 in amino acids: CASSALGTGQNTGELFF. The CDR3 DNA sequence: TGTGCCAGCAGTGCCCTCGGGACAGGGCAGAACACCGGGGAGCTGTTTTTT.

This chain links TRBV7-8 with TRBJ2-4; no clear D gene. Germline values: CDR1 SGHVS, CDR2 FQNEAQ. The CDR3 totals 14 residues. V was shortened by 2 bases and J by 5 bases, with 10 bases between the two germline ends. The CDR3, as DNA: TGTGCCAGCAGCTTACGATCCACCGAAAACATTCAGTACTTC. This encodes CASSLRSTENIQYF.

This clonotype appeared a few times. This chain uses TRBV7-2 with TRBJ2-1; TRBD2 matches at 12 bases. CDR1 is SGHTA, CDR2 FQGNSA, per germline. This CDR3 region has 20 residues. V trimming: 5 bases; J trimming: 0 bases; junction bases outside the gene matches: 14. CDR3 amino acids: CASSHIGLAGFAFSYNEQFF. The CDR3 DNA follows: TGTGCCAGCAGCCATATAGGACTAGCGGGGTTTGCTTTCTCCTACAATGAGCAGTTCTTC.

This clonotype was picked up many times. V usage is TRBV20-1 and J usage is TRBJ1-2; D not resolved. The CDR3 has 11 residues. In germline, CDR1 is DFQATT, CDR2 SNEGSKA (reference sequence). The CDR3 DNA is TGCAGCCTTCCGTACCGGATCGGCTACACCTTC. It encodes CSLPYRIGYTF.

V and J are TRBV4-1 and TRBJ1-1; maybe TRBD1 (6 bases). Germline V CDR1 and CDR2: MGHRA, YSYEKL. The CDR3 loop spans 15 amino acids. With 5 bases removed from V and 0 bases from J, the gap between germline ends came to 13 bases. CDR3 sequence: CASSVRTAMNTEAFF. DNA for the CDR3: TGCGCCAGCAGCGTCCGGACAGCCATGAACACTGAAGCTTTCTTT.

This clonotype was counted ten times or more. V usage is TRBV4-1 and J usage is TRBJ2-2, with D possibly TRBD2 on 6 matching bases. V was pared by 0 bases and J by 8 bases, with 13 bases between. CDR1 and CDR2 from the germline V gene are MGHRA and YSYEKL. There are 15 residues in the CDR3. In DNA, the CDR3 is TGCGCCAGCAGCCAAGAAAGGACTACCCAGGGGGAGCTGTTTTTT. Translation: CASSQERTTQGELFF.

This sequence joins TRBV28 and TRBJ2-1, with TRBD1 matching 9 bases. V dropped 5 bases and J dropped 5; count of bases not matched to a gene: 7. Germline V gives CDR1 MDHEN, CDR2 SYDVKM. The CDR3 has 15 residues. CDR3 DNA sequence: TGTGCCAGCAGTGCTCGGGGACAGGGTAACAATGAGCAGTTCTTC. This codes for CASSARGQGNNEQFF.

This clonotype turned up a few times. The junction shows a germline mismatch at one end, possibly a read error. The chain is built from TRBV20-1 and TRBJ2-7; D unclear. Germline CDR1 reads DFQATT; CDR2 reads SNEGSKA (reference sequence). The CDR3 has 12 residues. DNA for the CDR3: TGCAGTGCTGCGGCCAGTGCCTACGGGCAGTACTTC. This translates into CSAAASAYGQYF.

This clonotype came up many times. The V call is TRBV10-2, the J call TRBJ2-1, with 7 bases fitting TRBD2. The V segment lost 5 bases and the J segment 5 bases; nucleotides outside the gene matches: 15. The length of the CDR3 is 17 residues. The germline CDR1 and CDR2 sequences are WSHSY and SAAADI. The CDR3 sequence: CASSLVRRLAEHNEQFF. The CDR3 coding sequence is TGCGCCAGCAGTTTGGTCCGGCGGCTAGCGGAGCACAATGAGCAGTTCTTC.

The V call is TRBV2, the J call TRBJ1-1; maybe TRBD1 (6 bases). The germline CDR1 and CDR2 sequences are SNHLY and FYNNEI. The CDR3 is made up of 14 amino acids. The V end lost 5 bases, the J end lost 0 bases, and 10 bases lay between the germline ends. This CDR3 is CASSLQGLNTEAFF. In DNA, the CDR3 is TGTGCCAGCAGTTTACAGGGATTGAACACTGAAGCTTTCTTT.